Each of the 12 T cell receptor beta chains below was sequenced from the same sample in a study of CD8 T cells in ankylosing spondylitis. Their antigens remain unidentified. TCRdb reprocessed the 5' RACE reads with MiXCR, giving one entry per CDR3 protein. Here the sample spans 700,000 or so distinct CDR3 sequences, about 20% being singletons. Overall study results and limits: A TCR beta motif of eight highly homologous variants appeared characteristic of ankylosing spondylitis blood.

The sequencing sample was made of blood, either unsorted or a sorted T cell fraction (not recorded which). These receptor sequences come from a male donor with ankylosing spondylitis.

This clonotype came up many times. The chain has TRBV29-1 and TRBJ1-2; D not certain. The CDR3 covers 11 residues. CDR1 and CDR2 from the germline V gene are SQVTM and ANQGSEA. V shed 4 bases and J shed 4 bases, with 7 bases lying between them. The DNA for the CDR3 is TGCAGCGTTGGGTTTAGCTATGGCTACACCTTC. It specifies CSVGFSYGYTF.

This chain joins TRBV4-3 and TRBJ1-1, with D uncertain. The CDR3 contains 14 residues. V lost 0 bases to trimming and J lost 6 bases, with 11 bases between them. CDR1 and CDR2 from the germline V gene are LGHNA and YSLEER. The CDR3 nucleotides are TGCGCCAGCAGCCAAGAGGTGGGGATCGCTGAAGCTTTCTTT. Its protein product is CASSQEVGIAEAFF.

This clonotype turned up a few times. J is TRBJ2-1 and V is TRBV12-3 or TRBV12-4; a possible D gene is TRBD2 (6 bases). The CDR3 length is 16 residues. Trimming took 2 bases from V and 6 from J, leaving 17 bases between them. In nucleotides, the CDR3 is TGTGCCAGCAGTTTAATGGTGGGAGGCCCTATCAATGAGCAGTTCTTC. Amino acid sequence: CASSLMVGGPINEQFF.

This clonotype occurred a few times. The V gene is TRBV20-1, the J gene TRBJ1-4; 7 nucleotides agree with TRBD1. The V gene's germline CDR1 is DFQATT and CDR2 SNEGSKA (reference sequence). The CDR3 loop spans 12 amino acids. The V segment lost 6 bases and the J segment 8 bases; nucleotides outside the gene matches: 6. CDR3: CSAIGGQEKLFF. DNA for the CDR3: TGCAGTGCCATAGGGGGCCAGGAAAAACTGTTTTTT.

The V gene is TRBV7-8, the J gene TRBJ2-1; unclear D gene. Germline V lookup: CDR1 SGHVS, CDR2 FQNEAQ. The CDR3 is 13 residues long. V gave up 5 bases and J gave up 8 bases, with 13 bases separating them. For the CDR3, the DNA is TGTGCCAGCAGCACCAGCACGAGTCATGAGCAGTTCTTC. This sequence encodes CASSTSTSHEQFF. Supplemented by reference TRBV7-8 and TRBJ2-1, the full variable domain reads GAGVSQSPRYKVAKRGQDVALRCDPISGHVSLFWYQQALGQGPEFLTYFQNEAQLDKSGLPSDRFFAERPEGSVSTLKIQRTQQEDSAVYLCASSTSTSHEQFFGPGTRLTVL.

The chain uses TRBV28 and TRBJ2-4; a weak D match, TRBD1 (5 bases). Germline loops: CDR1 MDHEN, CDR2 SYDVKM. Trimming left V 5 bases short and J 2 bases short, with 13 bases between. The CDR3 has 15 amino acids. DNA for the CDR3: TGTGCCAGCAGTCCCCAGGACAAATCCAAAAACATTCAGTACTTC. Protein product: CASSPQDKSKNIQYF.

The chain couples TRBV12-3 or TRBV12-4 to TRBJ1-1; D gene uncertain. CDR3 size: 11 residues. Trimming stripped 3 bases from V and 10 bases from J, with 9 bases between. For the CDR3, the DNA is TGTGCCAGCAGTTTGAATATGCGAGCTTTCTTT. Translated, it gives CASSLNMRAFF.

The sample holds a few counts of this clonotype. This chain joins TRBV9 and TRBJ2-7; D is perhaps TRBD2 (7 bases). CDR3 length: 14 residues. The ends were cut back, 0 bases at V and 2 bases at J, with 9 bases in the middle. Germline-derived CDR1 and CDR2 are SGDLS and YYNGEE. In nucleotides, the CDR3 is TGTGCCAGCAGCGTAGGGGGGGGCCCCTACGAGCAGTACTTC. Translation: CASSVGGGPYEQYF.

The chain is built from TRBV27 and TRBJ2-3, with 8 bases fitting TRBD2. The length of the CDR3 is 14 residues. Germline V gives CDR1 MNHEY, CDR2 SMNVEV (reference sequence). V shed 6 bases, J shed 5 bases, and the junction held 7 bases outside the gene matches. CDR3 in amino acids: CASSRARGVDTQYF. DNA of the CDR3: TGTGCCAGCAGCCGCGCGCGGGGGGTAGATACGCAGTATTTT.

This clonotype showed up just a few times. The V call is TRBV9, the J call TRBJ2-5, with 8 nucleotides matching TRBD1. J was trimmed by 5 bases and V by 0 bases; bases with no gene match: 6. Germline V gives CDR1 SGDLS, CDR2 YYNGEE. CDR3 length equals 15 residues. CDR3 coding DNA: TGTGCCAGCAGCGTAGATGGCAGGGGGCGGGAGACCCAGTACTTC. Amino acids: CASSVDGRGRETQYF.

This clonotype showed up many times. This chain joins TRBV28 and TRBJ2-6; maybe TRBD2 (5 bases). Germline CDR1 MDHEN, CDR2 SYDVKM. This CDR3 region has 15 residues. V was cut by 2 bases and J by 1 base, with 6 bases left in between. The CDR3: CASSLSGSGANVLTF. DNA for the CDR3: TGTGCCAGCAGTTTAAGCGGTTCTGGGGCCAACGTCCTGACTTTC. The full variable domain, with the rest looked up from reference TRBV28 and TRBJ2-6, is DVKVTQSSRYLVKRTGEKVFLECVQDMDHENMFWYRQDPGLGLRLIYFSYDVKMKEKGDIPEGYSVSREKKERFSLILESASTNQTSMYLCASSLSGSGANVLTFGAGSRLTVL.

The chain recombines TRBV3-1 with TRBJ2-7, with TRBD2 matching 7 bases. This CDR3 contains 16 residues. V trimming: 0 bases; J trimming: 2 bases; junction bases outside the gene matches: 7. Per the germline V gene, CDR1 is LGHDT and CDR2 is YNNKEL (reference sequence). Written as DNA, the CDR3 is TGTGCCAGCAGCCAAGATCCGGCTAGCGGACCCTACGAGCAGTACTTC. Its translation is CASSQDPASGPYEQYF.